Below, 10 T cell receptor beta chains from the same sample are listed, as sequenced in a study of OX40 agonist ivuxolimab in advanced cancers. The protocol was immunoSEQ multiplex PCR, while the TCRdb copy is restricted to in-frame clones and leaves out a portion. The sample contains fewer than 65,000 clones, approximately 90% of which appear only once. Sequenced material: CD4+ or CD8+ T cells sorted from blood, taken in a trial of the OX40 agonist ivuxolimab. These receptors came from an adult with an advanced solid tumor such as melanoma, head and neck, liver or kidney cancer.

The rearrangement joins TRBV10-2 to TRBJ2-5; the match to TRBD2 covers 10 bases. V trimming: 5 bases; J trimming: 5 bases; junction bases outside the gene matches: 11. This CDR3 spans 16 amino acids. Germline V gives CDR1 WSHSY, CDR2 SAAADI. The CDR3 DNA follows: TGCGCCAGCAGTCTGGGAGCGGGGGGGCAGAGGGAGACCCAGTACTTC. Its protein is CASSLGAGGQRETQYF.

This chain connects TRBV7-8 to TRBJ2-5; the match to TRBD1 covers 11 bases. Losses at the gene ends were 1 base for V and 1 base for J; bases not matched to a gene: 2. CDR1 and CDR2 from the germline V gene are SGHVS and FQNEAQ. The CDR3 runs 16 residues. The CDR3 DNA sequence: TGTGCCAGCAGCTTAGTAGGGACAGGGGGCCAAGAGACCCAGTACTTC. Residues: CASSLVGTGGQETQYF.

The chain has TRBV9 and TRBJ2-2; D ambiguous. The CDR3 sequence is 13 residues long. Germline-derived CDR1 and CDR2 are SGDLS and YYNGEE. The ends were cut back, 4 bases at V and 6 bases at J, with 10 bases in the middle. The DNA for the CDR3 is TGTGCCAGCAGCCCTAGAGAGCCCGGGGAGCTGTTTTTT. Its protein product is CASSPREPGELFF. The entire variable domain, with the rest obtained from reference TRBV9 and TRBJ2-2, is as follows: DSGVTQTPKHLITATGQRVTLRCSPRSGDLSVYWYQQSLDQGLQFLIQYYNGEERAKGNILERFSAQQFPDLHSELNLSSLELGDSALYFCASSPREPGELFFGEGSRLTVL.

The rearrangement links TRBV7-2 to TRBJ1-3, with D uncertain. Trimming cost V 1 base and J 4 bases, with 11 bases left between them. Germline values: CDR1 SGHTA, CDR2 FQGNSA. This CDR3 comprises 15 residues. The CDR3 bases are TGTGCCAGCAGCTTAGTCGAGGGTGGGGGAAACACCATATATTTT. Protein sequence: CASSLVEGGGNTIYF.

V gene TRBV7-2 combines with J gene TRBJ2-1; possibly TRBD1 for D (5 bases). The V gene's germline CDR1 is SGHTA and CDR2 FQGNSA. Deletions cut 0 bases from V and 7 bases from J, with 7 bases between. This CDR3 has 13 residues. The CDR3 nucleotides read TGTGCCAGCAGCTTAGCGGCAGGGAATGAGCAGTTCTTC. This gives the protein CASSLAAGNEQFF. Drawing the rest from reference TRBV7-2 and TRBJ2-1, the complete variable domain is GAGVSQSPSNKVTEKGKDVELRCDPISGHTALYWYRQSLGQGLEFLIYFQGNSAPDKSGLPSDRFSAERTGGSVSTLTIQRTQQEDSAVYLCASSLAAGNEQFFGPGTRLTVL.

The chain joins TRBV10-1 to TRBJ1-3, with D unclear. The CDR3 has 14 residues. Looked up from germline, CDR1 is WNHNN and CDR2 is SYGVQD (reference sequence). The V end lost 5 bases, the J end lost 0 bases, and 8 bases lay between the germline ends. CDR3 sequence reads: CASSPGLSGNTIYF. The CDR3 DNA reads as TGCGCCAGCAGTCCGGGCCTCTCTGGAAACACCATATATTTT.

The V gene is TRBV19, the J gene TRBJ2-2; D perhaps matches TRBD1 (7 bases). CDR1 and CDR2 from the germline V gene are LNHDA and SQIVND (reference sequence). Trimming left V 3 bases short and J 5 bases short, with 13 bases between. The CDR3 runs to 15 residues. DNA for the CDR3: TGTGCCAGTAGTATTGGTCAGGGGGGAACCGGGGAGCTGTTTTTT. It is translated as CASSIGQGGTGELFF.

Written as DNA, the CDR3 is TGTGCCAGCAGTTCCGCGGGGGCTAGCACAGATACGCAGTATTTT. Translated, it gives CASSSAGASTDTQYF. The V and J genes are TRBV27 and TRBJ2-3, with TRBD2 as a possible D gene (7 bases). Germline-derived CDR1 and CDR2 are MNHEY and SMNVEV (reference sequence). The CDR3 extends over 15 amino acids. Trimming shortened V by 4 bases and J by 0 bases, and 11 bases separated the two germline ends.

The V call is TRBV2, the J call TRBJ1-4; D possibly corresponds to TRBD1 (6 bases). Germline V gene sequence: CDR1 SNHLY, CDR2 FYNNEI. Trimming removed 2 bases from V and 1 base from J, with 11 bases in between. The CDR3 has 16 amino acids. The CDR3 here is CASSENQGRTNEKLFF. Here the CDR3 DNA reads TGTGCCAGCAGTGAAAATCAGGGGCGAACTAATGAAAAACTGTTTTTT.

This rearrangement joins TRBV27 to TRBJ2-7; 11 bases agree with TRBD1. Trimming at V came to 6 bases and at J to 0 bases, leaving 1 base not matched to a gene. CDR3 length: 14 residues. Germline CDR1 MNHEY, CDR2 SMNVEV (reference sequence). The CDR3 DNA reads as TGTGCCAGCAGGGGGACAGGGGGCTCCTACGAGCAGTACTTC. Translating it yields CASRGTGGSYEQYF.